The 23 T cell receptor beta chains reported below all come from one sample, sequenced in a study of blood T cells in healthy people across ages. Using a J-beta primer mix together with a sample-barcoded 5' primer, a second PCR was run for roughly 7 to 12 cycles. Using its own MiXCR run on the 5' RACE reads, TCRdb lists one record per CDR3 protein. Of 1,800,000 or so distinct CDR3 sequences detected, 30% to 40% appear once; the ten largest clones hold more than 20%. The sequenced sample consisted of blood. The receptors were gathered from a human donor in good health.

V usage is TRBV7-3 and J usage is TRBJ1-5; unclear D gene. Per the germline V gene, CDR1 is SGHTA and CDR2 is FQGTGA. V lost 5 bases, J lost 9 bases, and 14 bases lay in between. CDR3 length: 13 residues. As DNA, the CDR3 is TGTGCCAGCAGCCAACAACCTAGCGGGCCCCAGCATTTT. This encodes CASSQQPSGPQHF. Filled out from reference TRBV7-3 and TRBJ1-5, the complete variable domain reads GAGVSQTPSNKVTEKGKYVELRCDPISGHTALYWYRQSLGQGPEFLIYFQGTGAADDSGLPNDRFFAVRPEGSVSTLKIQRTERGDSAVYLCASSQQPSGPQHFGDGTRLSIL.

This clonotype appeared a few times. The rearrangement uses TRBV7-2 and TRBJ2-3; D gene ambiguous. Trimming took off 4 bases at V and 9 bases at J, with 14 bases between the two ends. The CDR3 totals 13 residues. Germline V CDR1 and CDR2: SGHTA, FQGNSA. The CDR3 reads CASSSYPKVTQYF. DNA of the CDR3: TGTGCCAGCAGCTCCTATCCCAAAGTGACGCAGTATTTT.

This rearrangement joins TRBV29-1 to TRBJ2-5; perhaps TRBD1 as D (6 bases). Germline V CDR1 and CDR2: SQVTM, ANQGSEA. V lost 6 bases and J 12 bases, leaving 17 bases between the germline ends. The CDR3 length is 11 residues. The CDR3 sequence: CSVRHRVFEYF. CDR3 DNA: TGCAGCGTACGGCACAGGGTTTTCGAGTACTTC.

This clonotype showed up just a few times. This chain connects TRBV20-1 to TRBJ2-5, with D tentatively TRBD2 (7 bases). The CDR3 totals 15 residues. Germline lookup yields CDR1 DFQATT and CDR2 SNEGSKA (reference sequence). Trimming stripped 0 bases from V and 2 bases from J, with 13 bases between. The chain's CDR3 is CSARDPGGLQETQYF. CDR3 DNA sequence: TGCAGTGCTAGAGACCCGGGGGGCCTTCAAGAGACCCAGTACTTC.

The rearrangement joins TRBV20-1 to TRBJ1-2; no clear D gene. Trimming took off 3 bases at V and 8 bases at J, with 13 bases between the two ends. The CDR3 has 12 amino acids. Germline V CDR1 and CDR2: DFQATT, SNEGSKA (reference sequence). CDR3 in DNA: TGCAGTGCTAGTATCACCCAGCGGGGCTACACCTTC. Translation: CSASITQRGYTF.

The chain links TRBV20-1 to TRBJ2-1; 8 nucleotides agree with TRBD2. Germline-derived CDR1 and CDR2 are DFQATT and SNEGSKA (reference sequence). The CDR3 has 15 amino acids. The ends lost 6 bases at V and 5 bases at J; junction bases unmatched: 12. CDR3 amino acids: CSAEKWGGGNNEQFF. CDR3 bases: TGCAGTGCGGAAAAGTGGGGCGGGGGGAACAATGAGCAGTTCTTC.

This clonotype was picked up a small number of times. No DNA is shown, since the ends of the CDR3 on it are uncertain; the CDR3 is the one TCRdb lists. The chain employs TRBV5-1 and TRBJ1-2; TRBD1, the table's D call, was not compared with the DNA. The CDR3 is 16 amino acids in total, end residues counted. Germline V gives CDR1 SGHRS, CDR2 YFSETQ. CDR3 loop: CASSLDFLAQGFGYTF.

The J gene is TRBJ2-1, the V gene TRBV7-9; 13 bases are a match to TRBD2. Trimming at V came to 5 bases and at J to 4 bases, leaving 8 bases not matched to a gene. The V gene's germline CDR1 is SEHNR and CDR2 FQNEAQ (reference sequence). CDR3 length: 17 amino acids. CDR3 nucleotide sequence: TGTGCCAGCAGCCTTGGGACTAGCGGGGCCCGATACAATGAGCAGTTCTTC. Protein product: CASSLGTSGARYNEQFF.

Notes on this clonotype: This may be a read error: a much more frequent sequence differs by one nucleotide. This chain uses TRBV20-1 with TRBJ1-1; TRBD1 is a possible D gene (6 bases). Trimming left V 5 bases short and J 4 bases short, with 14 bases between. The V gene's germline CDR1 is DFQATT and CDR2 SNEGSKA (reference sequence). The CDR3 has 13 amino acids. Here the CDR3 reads CSAWGQAGTEAFF. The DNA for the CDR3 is TGCAGTGCTTGGGGGCAGGCGGGCACTGAAGCTTTCTTT.

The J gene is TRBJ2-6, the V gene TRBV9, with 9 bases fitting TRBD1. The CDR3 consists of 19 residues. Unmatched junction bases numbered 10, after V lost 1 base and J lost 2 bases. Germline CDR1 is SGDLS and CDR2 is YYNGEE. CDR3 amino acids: CASSVSGVTGGTGANVLTF. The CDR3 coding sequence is TGTGCCAGCAGCGTAAGCGGGGTGACAGGGGGAACTGGGGCCAACGTCCTGACTTTC.

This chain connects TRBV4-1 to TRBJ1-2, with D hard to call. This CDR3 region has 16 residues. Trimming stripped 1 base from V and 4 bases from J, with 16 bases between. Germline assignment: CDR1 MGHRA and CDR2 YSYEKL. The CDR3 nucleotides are TGCGCCAGCAGCCAAGGTCTTCCGGCGGCGGGCTATGGCTACACCTTC. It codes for CASSQGLPAAGYGYTF.

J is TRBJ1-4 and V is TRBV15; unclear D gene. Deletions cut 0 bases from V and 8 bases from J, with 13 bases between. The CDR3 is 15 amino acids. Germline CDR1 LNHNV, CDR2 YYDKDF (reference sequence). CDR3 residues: CATSREDYLREKLFF. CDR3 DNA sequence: TGTGCCACCAGCAGAGAGGACTATCTAAGAGAAAAACTGTTTTTT.

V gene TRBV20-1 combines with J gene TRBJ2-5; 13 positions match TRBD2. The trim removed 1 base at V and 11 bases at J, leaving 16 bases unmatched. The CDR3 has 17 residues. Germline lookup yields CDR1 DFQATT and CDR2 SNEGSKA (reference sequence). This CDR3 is CSARAYKTSGGFNEQYF. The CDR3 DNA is TGCAGTGCTAGAGCCTACAAGACTAGCGGGGGGTTTAATGAGCAGTACTTC.

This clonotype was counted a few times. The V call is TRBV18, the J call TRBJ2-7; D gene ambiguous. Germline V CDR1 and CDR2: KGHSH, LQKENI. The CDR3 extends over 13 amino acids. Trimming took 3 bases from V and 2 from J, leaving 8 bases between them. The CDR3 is CASSPAETYEQYF. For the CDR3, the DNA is TGTGCCAGCTCACCGGCTGAGACCTACGAGCAGTACTTC.

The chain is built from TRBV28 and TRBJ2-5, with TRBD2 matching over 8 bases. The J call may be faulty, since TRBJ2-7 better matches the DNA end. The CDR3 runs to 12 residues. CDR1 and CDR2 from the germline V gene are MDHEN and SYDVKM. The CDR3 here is CASCGTSYEQYF. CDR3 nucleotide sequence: TGTGCCAGCTGCGGGACTAGCTACGAGCAGTACTTC.

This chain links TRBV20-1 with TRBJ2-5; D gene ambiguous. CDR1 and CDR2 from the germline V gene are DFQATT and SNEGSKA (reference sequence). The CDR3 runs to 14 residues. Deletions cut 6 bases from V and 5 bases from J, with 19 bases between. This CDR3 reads CSALTPVGMETQYF. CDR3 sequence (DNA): TGCAGTGCCTTAACTCCAGTAGGAATGGAGACCCAGTACTTC.

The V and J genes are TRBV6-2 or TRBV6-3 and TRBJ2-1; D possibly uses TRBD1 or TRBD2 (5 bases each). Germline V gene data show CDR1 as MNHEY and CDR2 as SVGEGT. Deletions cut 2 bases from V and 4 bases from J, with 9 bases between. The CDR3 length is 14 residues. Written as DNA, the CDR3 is TGTGCCAGCAGTTACGTCGGGGCTTACAATGAGCAGTTCTTC. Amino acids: CASSYVGAYNEQFF.

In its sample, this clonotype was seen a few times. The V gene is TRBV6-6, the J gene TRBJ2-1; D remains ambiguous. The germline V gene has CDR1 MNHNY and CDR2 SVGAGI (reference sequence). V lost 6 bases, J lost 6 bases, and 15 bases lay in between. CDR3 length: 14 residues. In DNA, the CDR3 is TGTGCCAGCAGCACTACCCAATGGGGCAATGAGCAGTTCTTC. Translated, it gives CASSTTQWGNEQFF.

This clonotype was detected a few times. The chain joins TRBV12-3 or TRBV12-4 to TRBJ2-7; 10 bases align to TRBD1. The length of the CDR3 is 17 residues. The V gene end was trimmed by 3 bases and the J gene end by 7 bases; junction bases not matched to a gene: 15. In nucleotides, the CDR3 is TGTGCCAGCAGTTTGTTTTTTGCCGGGACAGGGGTGGGAGAGCAGTACTTC. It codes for CASSLFFAGTGVGEQYF.

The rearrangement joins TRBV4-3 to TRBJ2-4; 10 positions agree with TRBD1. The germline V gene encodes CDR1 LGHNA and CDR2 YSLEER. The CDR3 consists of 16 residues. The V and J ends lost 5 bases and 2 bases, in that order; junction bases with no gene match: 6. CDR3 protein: CASSYRTGGSKNIQYF. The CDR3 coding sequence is TGCGCCAGCAGCTATCGGACAGGGGGTTCCAAAAACATTCAGTACTTC.

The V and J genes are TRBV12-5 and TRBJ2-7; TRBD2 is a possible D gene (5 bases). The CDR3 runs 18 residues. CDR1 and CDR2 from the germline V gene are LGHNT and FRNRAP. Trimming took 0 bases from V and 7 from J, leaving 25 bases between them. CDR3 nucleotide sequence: TGTGCTAGTGGTTTGGTACCGTGGTGGGCGGCCGTCCGGAGGGAGCAGTACTTC. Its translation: CASGLVPWWAAVRREQYF.

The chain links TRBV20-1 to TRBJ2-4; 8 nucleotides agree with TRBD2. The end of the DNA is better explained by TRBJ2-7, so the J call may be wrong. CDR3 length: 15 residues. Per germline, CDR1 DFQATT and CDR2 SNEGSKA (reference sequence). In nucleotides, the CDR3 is TGCAGTGCTTCGGCCACTAGCGGAAATACCTACGAGCAGTACTTC. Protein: CSASATSGNTYEQYF.

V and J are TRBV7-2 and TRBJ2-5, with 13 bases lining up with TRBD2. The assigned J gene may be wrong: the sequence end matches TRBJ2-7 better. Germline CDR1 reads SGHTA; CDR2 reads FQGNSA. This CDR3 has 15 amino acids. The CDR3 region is CASSPQTSGGNEQYF. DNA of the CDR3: TGTGCCAGCAGCCCCCAGACTAGCGGGGGGAACGAGCAGTACTTC.